This passage covers 29 T cell receptor beta chains from one sample sequenced in a study of tumor T cells in aggressive B-cell lymphoma. The protocol was immunoSEQ multiplex PCR, while the TCRdb copy is restricted to in-frame clones and leaves out a portion. There are 1,500 to 2,000 clones in the sample; more than 75% occur only once, and roughly a tenth lies in the top ten. Sequenced material: tumor tissue. These receptors all come from an adult with diffuse large B cell lymphoma.

This rearrangement joins TRBV7-2 to TRBJ2-7, with 8 bases identical to TRBD2. The germline V gene has CDR1 SGHTA and CDR2 FQGNSA. The CDR3 has 16 amino acids. J gave up 2 bases and V 2 bases, and 8 bases lay outside the gene matches. The CDR3 nucleotides are TGTGCCAGCAGCTTAAGGTTGCGGGGGGTAACCTACGAGCAGTACTTC. Its translation is CASSLRLRGVTYEQYF.

As regards this clone: A junction end diverges from the germline sequence, so it may reflect a read error. The genes are TRBV4-2 and TRBJ1-3; D gene ambiguous. Germline lookup yields CDR1 LGHNA and CDR2 YNFKEQ. The CDR3 extends over 16 amino acids. The CDR3 DNA follows: TGTGCCGGCAGCCAAGTGATCGGTAGCTCTGGAAACACCATATATTTT. Protein product: CAGSQVIGSSGNTIYF.

The chain uses TRBV6-5 and TRBJ2-7, with TRBD2 matching over 8 bases. Per the germline V gene, CDR1 is MNHEY and CDR2 is SVGAGI. V gave up 3 bases and J gave up 3 bases; unmatched junction bases: 7. CDR3 length: 15 residues. The DNA for the CDR3 is TGTGCCAGCAGTTATGGCTTAGCGGGAAACTACGAGCAGTACTTC. The encoded protein is CASSYGLAGNYEQYF.

The genes are TRBV7-9 and TRBJ2-5, with 10 bases matching TRBD1. This CDR3 contains 16 residues. Germline V gene data show CDR1 as SEHNR and CDR2 as FQNEAQ (reference sequence). V shed 5 bases and J 5 bases; nucleotides not matched to a gene: 11. The CDR3 region is CASSPRQGADAETQYF. The CDR3 DNA reads as TGTGCCAGCAGCCCGCGACAGGGGGCGGACGCGGAGACCCAGTACTTC.

The rearrangement joins TRBV7-8 to TRBJ1-1, with D maybe TRBD1 (6 bases). V lost 3 bases to trimming and J lost 1 base, with 15 bases between them. This CDR3 spans 16 amino acids. Germline V gene sequence: CDR1 SGHVS, CDR2 FQNEAQ. The CDR3 sequence is CASSLWGLVGNTEAFF. The CDR3 DNA sequence: TGTGCCAGCAGCTTGTGGGGGCTGGTGGGGAACACTGAAGCTTTCTTT.

The genes are TRBV9 and TRBJ1-1; 7 bases agree with TRBD1. V shed 3 bases, J shed 1 base, and the junction held 6 bases outside the gene matches. The V gene's germline CDR1 is SGDLS and CDR2 YYNGEE. The CDR3 loop spans 15 amino acids. The chain's CDR3 is CASSASGQRNTEAFF. CDR3 sequence (DNA): TGTGCCAGCAGCGCGTCGGGACAGAGGAACACTGAAGCTTTCTTT.

The chain uses TRBV4-1 and TRBJ2-5; 7 bases map to TRBD2. The CDR3 covers 13 residues. The junction had 6 bases not matched to a gene; V was cut back by 6 bases and J by 5 bases. The germline V gene has CDR1 MGHRA and CDR2 YSYEKL. This chain's CDR3 is CASRGGRGETQYF. CDR3 DNA: TGCGCCAGCAGGGGCGGGAGAGGGGAGACCCAGTACTTC.

The rearrangement joins TRBV15 to TRBJ2-5; 8 bases line up with TRBD1. The CDR3 totals 15 residues. V lost 1 base, J lost 5 bases, and 6 bases stayed unmatched. Looked up from germline, CDR1 is LNHNV and CDR2 is YYDKDF (reference sequence). CDR3 nucleotide sequence: TGTGCCACCAGCAGAGTCGGACAGGGAGAGGAGACCCAGTACTTC. As protein: CATSRVGQGEETQYF.

V is TRBV27 and J is TRBJ2-6, with TRBD1 identical over 9 bases. CDR1 and CDR2 from the germline V gene are MNHEY and SMNVEV (reference sequence). CDR3 size: 18 residues. The V gene end was trimmed by 5 bases and the J gene end by 0 bases; junction bases not matched to a gene: 8. The CDR3: CASSPRTGASSGANVLTF. The CDR3 DNA reads as TGTGCCAGCAGTCCCAGGACAGGGGCGAGCTCTGGGGCCAACGTCCTGACTTTC.

This clone was recorded a few times. Other DNA sequences from this sample encode an identical CDR3 as well. The chain recombines TRBV5-6 with TRBJ1-1, with D possibly matching TRBD1 (6 bases). In germline, CDR1 is SGHDT, CDR2 YYEEEE. V lost 3 bases, J lost 0 bases, and 15 bases lay in between. The length of the CDR3 is 16 residues. The CDR3 DNA is TGTGCCAGCAGCTCCTGGGCAGGGGATCTGAACACTGAAGCTTTCTTT. This sequence encodes CASSSWAGDLNTEAFF.

This chain uses TRBV4-1 with TRBJ1-4; a possible D gene is TRBD1 (6 bases). This CDR3 comprises 16 residues. With 4 bases removed from V and 2 bases from J, the gap between germline ends came to 14 bases. From germline, CDR1 is MGHRA and CDR2 YSYEKL. CDR3: CASSRYRDSTNEKLFF. The DNA for the CDR3 is TGCGCCAGCAGCCGTTACAGGGATTCGACTAATGAAAAACTGTTTTTT.

The chain carries TRBV11-2 and TRBJ1-6; D unclear. V dropped 1 base and J dropped 6 bases, with 7 bases sitting between them. This CDR3 is 14 amino acids long. CDR1 is SGHAT and CDR2 is FQNNGV in the germline V gene. The CDR3 protein is CASSLASVNSPLHF. CDR3 coding DNA: TGTGCCAGCAGCTTAGCGTCCGTTAATTCACCCCTCCACTTT. Together with reference TRBV11-2 and TRBJ1-6, the CDR3 gives the full variable domain: EAGVAQSPRYKIIEKRQSVAFWCNPISGHATLYWYQQILGQGPKLLIQFQNNGVVDDSQLPKDRFSAERLKGVDSTLKIQPAKLEDSAVYLCASSLASVNSPLHFGNGTRLTVT.

V and J are TRBV27 and TRBJ2-7, with 10 bases fitting TRBD2. J was trimmed by 0 bases and V by 6 bases; bases with no gene match: 5. The CDR3 covers 15 residues. CDR1 and CDR2 (germline): MNHEY, SMNVEV (reference sequence). The CDR3 sequence is CASRPGTSDSYEQYF. CDR3 in DNA: TGTGCCAGCAGACCTGGGACTAGCGACTCCTACGAGCAGTACTTC.

The sample holds a few counts of this clone. The genes are TRBV29-1 and TRBJ2-2, with no clear D. The CDR3 has 15 amino acids. Per germline, CDR1 SQVTM and CDR2 ANQGSEA. Trimming stripped 2 bases from V and 0 bases from J, with 10 bases between. The CDR3 DNA sequence: TGCAGCGTTGAATCCCCTAGGACGAACACCGGGGAGCTGTTTTTT. Its translation: CSVESPRTNTGELFF.

The rearrangement joins TRBV18 to TRBJ2-1; D uncertain. V was cut by 1 base and J by 8 bases, with 9 bases left in between. Germline values: CDR1 KGHSH, CDR2 LQKENI. This CDR3 region has 13 residues. The CDR3 spells CASSPLTSDEQFF. CDR3 DNA: TGTGCCAGCTCACCACTAACTTCCGATGAGCAGTTCTTC.

The CDR3 DNA is TGTGCCAGCAGCTTAGGAGGGGTCGGGGGGGCGACCGGGGAGCTGTTTTTT. Translation: CASSLGGVGGATGELFF. V and J are TRBV7-2 and TRBJ2-2; 8 bases match TRBD2. V dropped 1 base and J dropped 5; count of bases not matched to a gene: 9. Germline-derived CDR1 and CDR2 are SGHTA and FQGNSA. The CDR3 totals 17 residues. The entire variable domain, with the rest obtained from reference TRBV7-2 and TRBJ2-2, is as follows: GAGVSQSPSNKVTEKGKDVELRCDPISGHTALYWYRQSLGQGLEFLIYFQGNSAPDKSGLPSDRFSAERTGGSVSTLTIQRTQQEDSAVYLCASSLGGVGGATGELFFGEGSRLTVL.

About this clone: Mismatch with germline at one junction end may stem from a read error. The rearrangement joins TRBV4-2 to TRBJ2-6; TRBD1 might be the D (5 bases). CDR3 length: 17 amino acids. Germline V gene sequence: CDR1 LGHNA, CDR2 YNFKEQ. CDR3 nucleotides: TGTGCCAGCAGCCAAGCAACAGGTAACTCTGGGGCCAATGTCCTGACTTTC. Translation: CASSQATGNSGANVLTF.

The genes are TRBV7-2 and TRBJ2-3, with D unclear. Germline V gene sequence: CDR1 SGHTA, CDR2 FQGNSA. Between the trimmed V and J ends, which lost 1 base and 7 bases, there was a span of 15 bases. This CDR3 contains 15 residues. The CDR3 sequence is CASSLDGAPANTQYF. DNA for the CDR3: TGTGCCAGCAGCTTAGACGGAGCCCCAGCGAATACGCAGTATTTT.

In its sample, this clone was seen a few times. The CDR3 region is CASSLGPGKLFF. In DNA, the CDR3 is TGTGCCAGCAGCTTGGGTCCGGGGAAACTGTTTTTT. V is TRBV5-6 and J is TRBJ1-4; D is ambiguous. Germline V gene sequence: CDR1 SGHDT, CDR2 YYEEEE. Trimming removed 0 bases at V and 11 bases at J, with 8 bases between. The CDR3 sequence is 12 residues long.

Here the CDR3 DNA reads TGTGCCACCAGCAGAGATGGGGGGGGAGGTGAAAAACTGTTTTTT. Residues: CATSRDGGGGEKLFF. The genes are TRBV15 and TRBJ1-4; D possibly corresponds to TRBD1 (5 bases). V lost 0 bases, J lost 7 bases, and 12 bases lay in between. Germline lookup yields CDR1 LNHNV and CDR2 YYDKDF (reference sequence). CDR3 length equals 15 residues.

The chain combines TRBV19 with TRBJ2-1; perhaps TRBD1 as D (5 bases). The V end lost 1 base, the J end lost 8 bases, and 15 bases lay between the germline ends. Germline-derived CDR1 and CDR2 are LNHDA and SQIVND (reference sequence). CDR3 size: 15 residues. In DNA, the CDR3 is TGTGCCAGTAGTATAGGTGGCAGGGATTTGGATGAGCAGTTCTTC. Translation: CASSIGGRDLDEQFF.

Comments on this clone: In the same sample, other DNA sequences code for this CDR3. This sequence joins TRBV9 and TRBJ1-4; the match to TRBD1 covers 7 bases. Germline V gives CDR1 SGDLS, CDR2 YYNGEE. V gave up 1 base and J gave up 5 bases; unmatched junction bases: 14. CDR3 length equals 18 residues. The CDR3: CASSVSTPAGTDNEKLFF. For the CDR3, the DNA is TGTGCCAGCAGCGTATCCACCCCCGCCGGGACAGACAATGAAAAACTGTTTTTT.

V gene TRBV6-1 combines with J gene TRBJ1-2; D may be TRBD1 (5 bases). Germline V gene lookup returns CDR1 MNHNS and CDR2 SASEGT. Trimming cost V 0 bases and J 4 bases, with 12 bases left between them. The CDR3 totals 15 residues. The CDR3 spells CASSEAAGSTYGYTF. The CDR3 DNA sequence: TGTGCCAGCAGTGAAGCGGCAGGGTCGACCTATGGCTACACCTTC.

V and J are TRBV11-1 and TRBJ2-5; TRBD2 might be the D (5 bases). Germline CDR1 and CDR2: SGHAT and FQDESV (reference sequence). The CDR3 sequence is 16 residues long. Trimming left V 5 bases short and J 3 bases short, with 19 bases between. The CDR3 reads CASSPGSASWEETQYF. CDR3 DNA sequence: TGTGCCAGCAGCCCAGGTAGCGCCTCTTGGGAAGAGACCCAGTACTTC. The full variable domain, rest sourced from reference TRBV11-1 and TRBJ2-5, is EAEVAQSPRYKITEKSQAVAFWCDPISGHATLYWYRQILGQGPELLVQFQDESVVDDSQLPKDRFSAERLKGVDSTLKIQPAELGDSAMYLCASSPGSASWEETQYFGPGTRLLVL.

The chain uses TRBV27 and TRBJ2-2, with D tentatively TRBD1 (6 bases). The CDR3 spans 15 residues. Germline CDR1 MNHEY, CDR2 SMNVEV (reference sequence). V lost 0 bases to trimming and J lost 5 bases, with 10 bases between them. CDR3 region: CASSLSAGVTGELFF. As DNA, the CDR3 is TGTGCCAGCAGTTTATCGGCAGGGGTGACCGGGGAGCTGTTTTTT.

The gene calls are TRBV11-2 and TRBJ2-2; 11 bases are a match to TRBD2. The CDR3 is 19 residues long. The germline CDR1 and CDR2 sequences are SGHAT and FQNNGV. V shed 5 bases, J shed 6 bases, and the junction held 17 bases outside the gene matches. CDR3 sequence: CASSATQFTSGRFPGELFF. DNA for the CDR3: TGTGCCAGCAGCGCGACCCAATTTACTAGCGGGAGATTTCCCGGGGAGCTGTTTTTT.

V and J are TRBV19 and TRBJ1-5, with 11 bases identical to TRBD1. The CDR3 spans 16 residues. Germline CDR1 and CDR2: LNHDA and SQIVND (reference sequence). V shed 2 bases and J 4 bases; nucleotides not matched to a gene: 4. The DNA for the CDR3 is TGTGCCAGTAGTATACCTGGGACAGGGGGGAATCAGCCCCAGCATTTT. It specifies CASSIPGTGGNQPQHF.

The chain has TRBV4-1 and TRBJ1-5; D not resolved. Germline CDR1 and CDR2: MGHRA and YSYEKL. V gave up 0 bases and J gave up 0 bases, with 15 bases separating them. The CDR3 spans 18 residues. As DNA, the CDR3 is TGCGCCAGCAGCCAAGATGGGCCGACAACTTATAGCAATCAGCCCCAGCATTTT. Translation: CASSQDGPTTYSNQPQHF.

V gene TRBV7-2 combines with J gene TRBJ2-5; 8 positions match TRBD2. CDR1 is SGHTA and CDR2 is FQGNSA in the germline V gene. J gave up 5 bases and V 3 bases, and 2 bases lay outside the gene matches. The CDR3 sequence is 13 residues long. The CDR3 bases are TGTGCCAGCAGCTTTGGCGGGGGGGAGACCCAGTACTTC. Translation: CASSFGGGETQYF.